The rows below give T cell receptor beta chains drawn from one sample of a study of T cell responses to AZD1222 COVID-19 vaccine. Here immunoSEQ multiplex PCR was the method, and the copy in TCRdb shows in-frame clones only, minus some. Among 130,000 or so clones listed, over 80% were seen once. The material sequenced was peripheral blood, taken on day 0 of AZD1222 vaccination. The receptor source for this set is an adult in good health. The CDR3 runs from the conserved cysteine through the conserved F or W. A D gene is named only where the DNA matches it firmly. Clone size is stated in some rows and not others, as once, few, many or a class when expanded.

TRBJ1-1,-,TRBV28,-,CASSPTVGTEAFF,TGTGCCAGCAGCCCTACAGTGGGGACTGAAGCTTTCTTT
TRBJ2-2,-,TRBV19,-,CASKAPFGAVGELFF,TGTGCCAGTAAGGCCCCTTTCGGCGCGGTCGGGGAGCTGTTTTTT
TRBJ2-3,once,TRBV28,-,CASSANSQYF,TGTGCCAGCAGCGCTAATTCGCAGTATTTT
TRBJ1-2,-,TRBV7-9,-,CASSLDLGGNGYTF,TGTGCCAGCAGCTTAGATTTGGGGGGGAATGGCTACACCTTC
TRBJ2-3,-,TRBV19,-,CATTSRGDTQYF,TGTGCCACCACGTCGAGAGGAGATACGCAGTATTTT
TRBJ1-1,-,TRBV7-9,-,CASSDGRTEAFF,TGTGCCAGCAGCGACGGTAGGACTGAAGCTTTCTTT
TRBJ2-1,-,TRBV7-9,-,CASSPPIGSGNEQFF,TGTGCCAGCAGCCCACCGATCGGTAGCGGCAATGAGCAGTTCTTC
TRBJ2-1,once,TRBV27,TRBD2,CASTIRSGTSGSDEQFF,TGTGCCAGCACGATAAGGTCGGGGACTAGCGGTTCCGATGAGCAGTTCTTC
TRBJ2-4,-,TRBV10-1,TRBD2,CASSVEEASGAYDKNIQYF,TGCGCCAGCAGTGTAGAAGAAGCTAGCGGGGCATATGACAAAAACATTCAGTACTTC
TRBJ1-1,once,TRBV2,-,CASASTFRDTEAFF,TGTGCCAGCGCCTCCACCTTTCGGGACACTGAAGCTTTCTTT
TRBJ1-2,-,TRBV27,TRBD1,CASSPWTGINYGYTF,TGTGCCAGCAGTCCTTGGACAGGAATTAACTATGGCTACACCTTC
TRBJ2-5,-,TRBV6-1,TRBD2,CASSDAPPTSGRGTQYF,TGTGCCAGCAGTGACGCGCCCCCGACTAGCGGGAGAGGGACCCAGTACTTC
TRBJ2-1,-,TRBV11-2,-,CASSLVLYVNEQFF,TGTGCCAGCAGCTTAGTTCTCTATGTGAATGAGCAGTTCTTC
TRBJ2-7,-,TRBV7-8,TRBD2,CASNSGRAKNEQYF,TGTGCCAGCAACTCAGGGAGGGCCAAAAACGAGCAGTACTTC
TRBJ2-1,-,TRBV7-9,TRBD2,CASSSLIGTSGSNEQFF,TGTGCCAGCAGCTCCCTTATAGGGACTAGCGGGAGTAATGAGCAGTTCTTC
TRBJ1-5,-,TRBV9,-,CASSVAGWSNQPQHF,TGTGCCAGCAGCGTAGCTGGGTGGAGCAATCAGCCCCAGCATTTT
TRBJ1-3,-,TRBV28,TRBD1,CASSLYQGAAGNTIYF,TGTGCCAGCAGTTTATACCAGGGGGCGGCTGGAAACACCATATATTTT
TRBJ2-1,many,TRBV4-2,TRBD1,CASSRDRYNEQFF,TGTGCCTCGTCCCGGGACAGGTACAATGAGCAGTTCTTC
TRBJ1-3,-,TRBV6-1,TRBD1,CASSDPGGPSTIYF,TGTGCCAGCAGTGATCCAGGGGGACCGAGCACCATATATTTT
TRBJ1-1,-,TRBV28,-,CATVRSQNTEAFF,TGTGCCACGGTAAGGAGCCAGAACACTGAAGCTTTCTTT
TRBJ1-2,-,TRBV2,TRBD1,CASIPDRGTIGYTF,TGTGCCAGCATTCCAGACAGGGGTACGATTGGCTACACCTTC
TRBJ2-3,-,TRBV11-1,TRBD2,CASSFPRGESTDTQYF,TGTGCCAGCAGCTTTCCCCGGGGGGAGAGCACAGATACGCAGTATTTT
TRBJ2-7,-,TRBV7-9,-,CASSLAGSSYEQYF,TGTGCCAGCAGCTTAGCGGGCAGTTCCTACGAGCAGTACTTC
TRBJ2-1,-,TRBV9,-,CASSVEIAGRRRNNEQFF,TGTGCCAGCAGCGTAGAGATCGCAGGGAGGAGGAGGAACAATGAGCAGTTCTTC
TRBJ1-6,-,TRBV14,-,CASSQDRDASSYNSPLHF,TGTGCCAGCAGCCAAGATCGGGACGCGAGCTCCTATAATTCACCCCTCCACTTT
TRBJ2-1,-,TRBV9,-,CASSRQIVSSYNEQFF,TGTGCCAGCAGCAGACAAATAGTCAGCTCCTACAATGAGCAGTTCTTC
TRBJ2-7,once,TRBV7-2,-,CASSTDSFYEQYF,TGTGCCAGCAGCACAGACAGCTTCTACGAGCAGTACTTC
TRBJ1-1,-,TRBV7-9,TRBD1,CASSSRQGSWTEAFF,TGTGCCAGCAGCTCGAGACAGGGATCGTGGACTGAAGCTTTCTTT
TRBJ2-7,-,TRBV6-5,TRBD2,CASSKIAGVYEQYF,TGTGCCAGCAGTAAAATAGCGGGAGTATACGAGCAGTACTTC
TRBJ1-3,-,TRBV15,TRBD1,CATSATGGSGNTIYF,TGTGCCACCAGCGCTACAGGGGGATCTGGAAACACCATATATTTT
TRBJ2-4,-,TRBV2,-,CASSIRGIKNIQYF,TGTGCCAGCAGTATCAGGGGTATCAAAAACATTCAGTACTTC
TRBJ2-1,-,TRBV27,-,CASSLSIRGGEQFF,TGTGCCAGCAGTTTATCGATTCGGGGCGGCGAGCAGTTCTTC
TRBJ1-5,once,TRBV5-1,-,CASSLGGSSNQPQHF,TGCGCCAGCAGCTTGGGAGGGTCGAGCAATCAGCCCCAGCATTTT
TRBJ1-2,-,TRBV28,-,CASSNRYGYTF,TGTGCCAGCTCCAACCGTTATGGCTACACCTTC
TRBJ1-6,-,TRBV6-5,-,CASSSVLFLHF,TGTGCCAGCAGCTCCGTCCTGTTTCTCCACTTT
TRBJ2-3,-,TRBV12-5,TRBD2,CASGLPAGGPLDTQYF,TGTGCTAGTGGACTACCAGCGGGAGGGCCCCTAGATACGCAGTATTTT
TRBJ2-1,-,TRBV27,-,CASRPTVGAPYNEQFF,TGTGCCAGCAGGCCAACCGTGGGGGCACCCTACAATGAGCAGTTCTTC
TRBJ1-5,-,TRBV5-1,-,CASSLAGDSNQPQHF,TGCGCCAGCAGCTTGGCCGGGGATAGCAATCAGCCCCAGCATTTT
TRBJ1-4,-,TRBV5-1,TRBD1,CASSLRGLGEKLFF,TGCGCCAGCAGCCTCAGGGGGCTTGGTGAAAAACTGTTTTTT
TRBJ2-5,-,TRBV5-4,TRBD2,CASSTSGRAWETQYF,TGTGCCAGCAGCACCAGCGGGAGGGCCTGGGAGACCCAGTACTTC
TRBJ2-7,-,TRBV14,TRBD2,CASSQDNVGTSRYEQYF,TGTGCCAGCAGCCAAGATAACGTAGGGACTAGTAGATACGAGCAGTACTTC
TRBJ1-6,-,TRBV11-2,TRBD1,CASSRDSFSPLHF,TGTGCCAGCAGCCGGGACAGCTTTTCACCCCTCCACTTT
TRBJ2-7,few,TRBV20-1,-,CSASYSRGEQYF,TGCAGTGCTAGTTACTCCCGAGGCGAGCAGTACTTC
TRBJ1-3,-,TRBV20-1,-,CSASSGADSGNTIYF,TGCAGTGCTAGTTCCGGGGCGGACTCTGGAAACACCATATATTTT
TRBJ2-5,-,TRBV5-4,-,CASSLGAERSWGETQYF,TGTGCCAGCAGCTTGGGGGCAGAGCGGTCGTGGGGTGAGACCCAGTACTTC
TRBJ1-1,once,TRBV9,TRBD1,CASSPLRGQNTEAFF,TGTGCCAGCAGCCCCCTTAGGGGGCAAAACACTGAAGCTTTCTTT
TRBJ2-5,-,TRBV2,TRBD1,CASSFTGEETQYF,TGTGCCAGCAGTTTCACAGGGGAAGAGACCCAGTACTTC
TRBJ1-5,few,TRBV28,-,CASSPFGRGNQPQHF,TGTGCCAGCAGTCCCTTTGGGCGCGGCAATCAGCCCCAGCATTTT
TRBJ1-3,-,TRBV19,-,CASSVGPGNTIYF,TGTGCCAGTAGTGTGGGCCCGGGGAACACCATATATTTT
TRBJ2-1,-,TRBV6-8,TRBD2,CASSYSLAGGPPTLDEQFF,TGTGCCAGCAGTTACTCACTAGCGGGAGGGCCCCCAACGTTGGATGAGCAGTTCTTC
TRBJ1-5,once,TRBV4-2,TRBD1,CASSQTGGDQPQHF,TGTGCCAGCAGCCAGACAGGGGGGGATCAGCCCCAGCATTTT
TRBJ2-7,once,TRBV29-1,-,CSVQQGTILGYEQYF,TGCAGCGTCCAACAGGGAACCATACTAGGCTACGAGCAGTACTTC
TRBJ1-1,-,TRBV30,-,CAWSGAEAFF,TGTGCCTGGAGCGGAGCTGAAGCTTTCTTT
TRBJ1-5,-,TRBV2,TRBD1,CASSEAGQGNQPQHF,TGTGCCAGCAGTGAAGCGGGACAGGGTAACCAGCCCCAGCATTTT
TRBJ2-1,-,TRBV7-9,TRBD2,CASSLGRLAGGSSYNEQFF,TGTGCCAGCAGCTTAGGGCGGCTAGCGGGAGGGAGCTCCTACAATGAGCAGTTCTTC